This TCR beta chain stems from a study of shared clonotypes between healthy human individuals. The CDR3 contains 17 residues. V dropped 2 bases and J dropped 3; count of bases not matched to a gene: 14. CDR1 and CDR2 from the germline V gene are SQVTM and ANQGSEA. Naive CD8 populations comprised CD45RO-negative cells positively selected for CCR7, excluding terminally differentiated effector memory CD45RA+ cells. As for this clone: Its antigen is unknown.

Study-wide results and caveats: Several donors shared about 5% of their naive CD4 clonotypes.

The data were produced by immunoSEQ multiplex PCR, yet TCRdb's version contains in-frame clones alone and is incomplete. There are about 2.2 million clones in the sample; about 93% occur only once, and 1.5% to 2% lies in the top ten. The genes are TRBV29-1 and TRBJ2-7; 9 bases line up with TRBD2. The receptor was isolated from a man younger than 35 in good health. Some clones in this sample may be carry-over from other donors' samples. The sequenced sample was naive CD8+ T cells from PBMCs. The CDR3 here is CSVEMGRRTSVIYEQYF. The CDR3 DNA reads TGCAGCGTTGAAATGGGAAGAAGGACTAGCGTAATCTACGAGCAGTACTTC.